The T cell receptor (beta chain) described here comes from a study of blood T cell repertoires in COVID-19. Study context: T cells, B-cell-depleted T cells, or PBMCs supplied cDNA or gDNA.

Using immunoSEQ multiplex PCR, the repertoire was profiled, and TCRdb retains in-frame clones only, with some absent. In the table there are over 85,000 clones, about 89% of which are singletons. Deletions cut 4 bases from V and 1 base from J, with 7 bases between. From germline, CDR1 is SQVTM and CDR2 ANQGSEA. The CDR3 runs 12 residues. The receptor was isolated from a human donor in a cohort sampled during active COVID-19. The chain recombines TRBV29-1 with TRBJ1-1; D perhaps matches TRBD1 (6 bases). Sequencing input: peripheral blood. The CDR3 here is CSVVGQNTEAFF. The CDR3 DNA reads as TGCAGCGTTGTGGGACAGAACACTGAAGCTTTCTTT.